The clone carrying this TCR beta chain was observed many times. TCRdb passed the PCR reads through MiXCR, listing each CDR3 protein once. The sample yields 23,000 or so distinct CDR3 sequences, roughly two fifths seen once. This sample is drawn from a study of tumor-infiltrating lymphocytes in oesophageal squamous cell carcinoma. V lost 2 bases and J lost 2, with 5 bases in between. This CDR3 has 13 residues. Per the germline V gene, CDR1 is MNHEY and CDR2 is SMNVEV (reference sequence). The sequencing sample was made of esophageal tumor tissue. The rearrangement joins TRBV27 to TRBJ2-3; no firm D call. This receptor was identified in a male donor with esophageal squamous cell carcinoma. CDR3 loop: CASSLAATDTQYF. Here the CDR3 DNA reads TGTGCCAGCAGTTTAGCGGCCACAGATACGCAGTATTTT.